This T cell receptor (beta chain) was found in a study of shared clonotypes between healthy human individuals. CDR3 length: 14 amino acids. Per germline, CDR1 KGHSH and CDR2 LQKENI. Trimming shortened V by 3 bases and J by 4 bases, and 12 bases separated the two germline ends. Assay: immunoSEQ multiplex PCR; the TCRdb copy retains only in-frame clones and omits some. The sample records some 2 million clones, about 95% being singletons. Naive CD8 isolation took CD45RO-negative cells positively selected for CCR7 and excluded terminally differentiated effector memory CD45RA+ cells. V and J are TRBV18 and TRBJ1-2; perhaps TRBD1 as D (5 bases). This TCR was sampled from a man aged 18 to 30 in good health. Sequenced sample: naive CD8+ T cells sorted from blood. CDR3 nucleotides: TGTGCCAGCTCACCGGAGGGACCGAGCTATGGCTACACCTTC. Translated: CASSPEGPSYGYTF. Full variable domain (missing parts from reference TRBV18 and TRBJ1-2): NAGVMQNPRHLVRRRGQEARLRCSPMKGHSHVYWYRQLPEEGLKFMVYLQKENIIDESGMPKERFSAEFPKEGPSILRIQQVVRGDSAAYFCASSPEGPSYGYTFGSGTRLTVV.